Listed below are T cell receptor beta chains from one sample, sequenced in a study of cytomegalovirus exposure and HLA in healthy donors. Sequenced by immunoSEQ multiplex PCR; TCRdb stores in-frame clones only, minus some. The sample includes about 160,000 clones, 70% to 90% seen only once; the top ten take roughly 1.8%. Sequencing input: PBMCs. The receptors here all came from a woman between 18 and 30 years old in good health and CMV-seronegative. Both conserved end residues are trimmed from each CDR3. A D gene is named only where the DNA matches it firmly.

v_call | d_call | cdr3_aa
TRBV6-4 | TRBD1 | ASSQGTAPYGYT
TRBV6-1 | NA | ASSSGNEQF
TRBV27 | NA | ASSSPLRADTQY
TRBV18 | NA | ASSNQQEFWETQY
TRBV4-1 | TRBD1 | ASSQGREGTEQVKLF
TRBV5-5 | TRBD1 | ASSPGTGGKQPQH
TRBV7-9 | TRBD1 | ASRSGTGGATNEKLF
TRBV9 | TRBD1 | ASSVVGTGWDEQY
TRBV29-1 | TRBD1 | SARDRTYEQY
TRBV19 | NA | ASSLDKYSNQPQH
TRBV7-9 | TRBD1 | ASSPRDRDQETQY
TRBV6-1 | TRBD2 | ASSATSSGVTDTQY
TRBV6-1 | TRBD1 | ASSGPRGQGGYT
TRBV2 | NA | ASSGWGLGNTIY
TRBV5-7 | NA | ASSLNRRGPNTQY
TRBV27 | TRBD1 | ASTGTGALSSYEQY
TRBV7-2 | TRBD2 | ASSLVLRGEETQY
TRBV5-6 | NA | ASSSVRGGGELF
TRBV30 | TRBD1 | AWSRQGRAF
TRBV27 | TRBD1 | ASRSGTANTEAF
TRBV5-1 | TRBD2 | ASSLAGGGESNEQF
TRBV27 | NA | ASSFLSGDTDTQY
TRBV7-9 | NA | ASSPRTAYYEQY
TRBV29-1 | NA | SVVLASDNEQF
TRBV7-9 | TRBD2 | ASSLVRTSGGEDTQY
TRBV5-1 | NA | ASRPDSPNYGYT
TRBV2 | NA | ASSEDAMRIYGGYT
TRBV6-4 | TRBD2 | ASSDLNGGAADTQY
TRBV6-1 | NA | ASSDPLNTEAF
TRBV18 | NA | ASSPQVDSGNTIY
TRBV5-6 | TRBD1 | ASSLRDRNTDTQY
TRBV28 | TRBD1 | ASRTGVGEQY
TRBV5-5 | TRBD1 | ASSEDRRVLRNQPQH
TRBV18 | NA | ASSRAWGEYEKLF
TRBV6-1 | TRBD1 | ASSELGTGGSRNQPQH
TRBV27 | TRBD1 | ASTSPGTGNTEAF
TRBV5-6 | NA | ASSLREYNEQF
TRBV21-1 | NA | ASSIRGGPKGGTDTQY
TRBV4-3 | NA | ASSQDSGPGANVLT
TRBV5-8 | NA | ASSLGVPGRPLNEQF
TRBV5-4 | TRBD1 | ASSYSTGGQETQY
TRBV15 | TRBD1 | ATSRDRGNTIY